This is a list of T cell receptor beta chains from one sample in a study of blood T cell repertoires in COVID-19. Using immunoSEQ multiplex PCR, the repertoire was profiled, and TCRdb retains in-frame clones only, with some absent. The sample contains over 200,000 clones, nearly 90% of which appear only once. The sequencing sample was made of PBMCs or T cells enriched from blood (not recorded which). Receptors originate from a man aged 30 to 39 who had recovered from COVID-19. CDR3s include the opening cysteine and the closing phenylalanine or tryptophan. A D gene is named only where the DNA matches it firmly. A clone size is listed for some rows: how often the clone was seen (once, few, many), or a class if it is expanded.

TGTGCCACTTCGGGGATAGACGGCAATCAGCCCCAGCATTTT	CATSGIDGNQPQHF	-	TRBV10-3	TRBJ1-5	once
TGCGCCAGCAAGACTAGCGGGGCTCTGTATCACGAGCAGTACTTC	CASKTSGALYHEQYF	TRBD2	TRBV10-1	TRBJ2-7	-
TGCGCCAGCAGCCCGGCCGGGACAGGGGGTTTACGCGGCTACACCTTC	CASSPAGTGGLRGYTF	TRBD1	TRBV5-1	TRBJ1-2	-
TGTGCCAGCAGCCTCCTGGGGGGACTCAACTCCTACAATGAGCAGTTCTTC	CASSLLGGLNSYNEQFF	-	TRBV7-2	TRBJ2-1	-
TGTGCCAGCAGCCAACCCGGACTAGCGGGGCCCACCGGGGAGCTGTTTTTT	CASSQPGLAGPTGELFF	TRBD2	TRBV4-2	TRBJ2-2	-
TGTGCCAGTAACGGGGATTATAGCAATCAGCCCCAGCATTTT	CASNGDYSNQPQHF	-	TRBV19	TRBJ1-5	-
TGTGCCAGCAGCGGGACAGGGCTTAATTCACCCCTCCACTTT	CASSGTGLNSPLHF	TRBD1	TRBV6-5	TRBJ1-6	-
TGTGCCAGCAGTATACAGGCAGAGCAGTACTTC	CASSIQAEQYF	-	TRBV11-2	TRBJ2-7	-
TGTGCCAGCAGAATGGAGGGTGGGAATTCACCCCTCCACTTT	CASRMEGGNSPLHF	-	TRBV28	TRBJ1-6	-
TGCGCCAGCAGCCTCGCCCCTAGCGGGGGGGCCTACGAGCAGTACTTC	CASSLAPSGGAYEQYF	TRBD2	TRBV5-1	TRBJ2-7	-